The 13 T cell receptor beta chains given below trace back to one sample, sequenced in a study of monozygotic twins with inflammatory bowel disease. For each CDR3 protein, TCRdb gives one entry from its re-call of the 5' RACE reads, without DNA. The sample holds around 220,000 distinct CDR3 sequences. Sequencing was performed on blood. These receptors were collected from a human donor with ulcerative colitis or Crohn's disease, or a healthy co-twin of an affected twin (not recorded which).

The chain combines TRBV9 with TRBJ1-2; the TRBD1 assignment by TCRdb is unverifiable without DNA. The CDR3 runs to 14 residues. CDR1 and CDR2 (germline): SGDLS, YYNGEE. CDR3 residues: CASSGLGGSYGYTF.

The chain joins TRBV5-1 to TRBJ1-2. Germline CDR1 reads SGHRS; CDR2 reads YFSETQ. The CDR3 has 14 amino acids. CDR3 amino acids: CASSLDDNNYGYTF.

The CDR3: CASSIDGPGGISYEQYF. The J gene is TRBJ2-7, the V gene TRBV19; the TCRdb D gene call, TRBD1, has no DNA to confirm it. CDR1 is LNHDA and CDR2 is SQIVND in the germline V gene (reference sequence). CDR3 length: 17 residues.

The chain employs TRBV29-1 and TRBJ2-1; TCRdb selects TRBD2, and the lack of DNA leaves this call unchecked. The CDR3 totals 12 residues. Germline CDR1 and CDR2: SQVTM and ANQGSEA. The CDR3: CSVVPAVNEQFF.

This sequence joins TRBV5-1 and TRBJ2-2. Germline values: CDR1 SGHRS, CDR2 YFSETQ. The CDR3 is 13 amino acids. CDR3 region: CASSLGTDGELFF.

The chain employs TRBV3-1 and TRBJ2-7; TCRdb gives TRBD2 as the D gene, but with no DNA this cannot be confirmed. CDR1 is LGHDT and CDR2 is YNNKEL in the germline V gene (reference sequence). CDR3 size: 16 residues. Here the CDR3 reads CASSQSGRGRSGEQYF.

The chain joins TRBV11-2 to TRBJ1-1; TCRdb lists TRBD1, though no DNA is available to test this call. The germline V gene has CDR1 SGHAT and CDR2 FQNNGV. This CDR3 is 14 amino acids long. The CDR3 protein is CASSHRQMNTEAFF.

The chain combines TRBV7-9 with TRBJ1-5. Germline V gives CDR1 SEHNR, CDR2 FQNEAQ (reference sequence). The CDR3 loop spans 15 amino acids. CDR3 amino acids: CASSGTGTRDQPQHF. The full variable domain, its missing parts supplied by reference TRBV7-9 and TRBJ1-5, is DTGVSQNPRHKITKRGQNVTFRCDPISEHNRLYWYRQTLGQGPEFLTYFQNEAQLEKSRLLSDRFSAERPKGSFSTLEIQRTEQGDSAMYLCASSGTGTRDQPQHFGDGTRLSIL.

The rearrangement uses TRBV4-3 and TRBJ2-2; the TRBD1 assignment by TCRdb is unverifiable without DNA. CDR1 LGHNA and CDR2 YSLEER come from the germline V gene. CDR3 length equals 17 residues. CDR3 loop: CASSRTPPGQGRPELFF.

The CDR3 sequence: CATSDPTWGSAIYEQYF. The chain recombines TRBV24-1 with TRBJ2-7; TCRdb's D call, TRBD2, is unchecked because there is no DNA. Germline V gene data show CDR1 as KGHDR and CDR2 as SFDVKD. The CDR3 is 17 amino acids.

The chain links TRBV13 to TRBJ2-7; TCRdb reports TRBD1, a call that lacks DNA to check it against. Germline assignment: CDR1 PRHDT and CDR2 FYEKMQ (reference sequence). The CDR3 length is 13 residues. The CDR3 is CASSLRGRNEQYF.

The chain uses TRBV4-2 and TRBJ2-5. Germline CDR1 reads LGHNA; CDR2 reads YNFKEQ. The CDR3 is 14 amino acids. Here the CDR3 reads CASSQDGGVETQYF.

V usage is TRBV11-2 and J usage is TRBJ1-2; TCRdb gives TRBD1 as the D gene, but with no DNA this cannot be confirmed. CDR3 length: 13 amino acids. Germline values: CDR1 SGHAT, CDR2 FQNNGV. CDR3 residues: CASSSGGGWGYTF. Full variable domain (outside the CDR3, taken from reference TRBV11-2 and TRBJ1-2): EAGVAQSPRYKIIEKRQSVAFWCNPISGHATLYWYQQILGQGPKLLIQFQNNGVVDDSQLPKDRFSAERLKGVDSTLKIQPAKLEDSAVYLCASSSGGGWGYTFGSGTRLTVV.